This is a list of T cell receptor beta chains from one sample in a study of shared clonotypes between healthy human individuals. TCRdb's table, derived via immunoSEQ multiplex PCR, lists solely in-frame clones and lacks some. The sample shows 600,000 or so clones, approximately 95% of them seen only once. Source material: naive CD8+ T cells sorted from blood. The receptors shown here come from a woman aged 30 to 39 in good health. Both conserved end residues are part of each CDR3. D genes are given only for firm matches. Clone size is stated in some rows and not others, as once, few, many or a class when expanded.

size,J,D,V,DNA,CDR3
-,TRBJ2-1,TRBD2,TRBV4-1,TGCGCCAGCAGGTCGTCTAGCGGGTCAAACAATGAGCAGTTCTTC,CASRSSSGSNNEQFF
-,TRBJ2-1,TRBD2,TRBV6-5,TGTGCCAGCAGTTACGGGAACCCTAGCGGGAGTGAGCAGTTCTTC,CASSYGNPSGSEQFF
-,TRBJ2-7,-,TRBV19,TGTGCCACCCGACCCTCCGGGGCCTACGAGCAGTACTTC,CATRPSGAYEQYF
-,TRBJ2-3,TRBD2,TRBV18,TGTGCCAGCTCACCACCTAGCGGGAGAGATACAATTACGCAGTATTTT,CASSPPSGRDTITQYF
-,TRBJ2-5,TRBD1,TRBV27,TGTGCCAGCAGTCCAACAGACAGGGGGCCTCAAGAGACCCAGTACTTC,CASSPTDRGPQETQYF
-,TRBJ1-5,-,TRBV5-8,TGTGCCAGCAGCTTGGTGGGGGAGAGCAATCAGCCCCAGCATTTT,CASSLVGESNQPQHF
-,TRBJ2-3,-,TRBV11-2,TGTGCCAGCAGCCAGGGGACTTGGGTCAGCACAGATACGCAGTATTTT,CASSQGTWVSTDTQYF
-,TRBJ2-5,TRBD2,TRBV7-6,TGTGCCAGCAGCTTTGGGGTGGGCGGGAGTCTAGAAGAGCAGTACTTC,CASSFGVGGSLEEQYF
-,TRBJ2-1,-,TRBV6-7,TGTGCCAGCAGTTACGAGAACGTTCCGGGACAGGGGGCGGCTAGCGGGAGGTGCCTGCAGTTCTTC,CASSYENVPGQGAASGRCLQFF
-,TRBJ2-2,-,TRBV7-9,TGTGCCAGCAGCTGGGACTCCTGGGAGCTGTTTTTT,CASSWDSWELFF
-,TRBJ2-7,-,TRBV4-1,TGCGCCAGCAGCCAAGTTGGCGTAACCTACGAGCAGTACTTC,CASSQVGVTYEQYF
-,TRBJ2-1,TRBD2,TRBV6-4,TGTGCCAGCAGTGACTCGGCTCTAGCGGGAGTGATATACAATGAGCAGTTCTTC,CASSDSALAGVIYNEQFF
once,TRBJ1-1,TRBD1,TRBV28,TGTGCCAGCAGTTCACCGGGACAGGGGAACACTGAAGCTTTCTTT,CASSSPGQGNTEAFF
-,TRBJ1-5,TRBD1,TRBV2,TGTGCCAGCAGAATGGACCGGGACAGTCATCAGCCCCAGCATTTT,CASRMDRDSHQPQHF
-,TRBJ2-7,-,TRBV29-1,TGCAGCGTAAGGACCCTCTACGAGCAGTACTTC,CSVRTLYEQYF
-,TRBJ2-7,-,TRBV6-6,TGTGCCAGCAGCTCTGGGACGGAATCACCCTACGAGCAGTACTTC,CASSSGTESPYEQYF
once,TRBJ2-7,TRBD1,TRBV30,TGTGCCTCCTCGGGACAGGGACTTTTGGACGAGCAGTACTTC,CASSGQGLLDEQYF
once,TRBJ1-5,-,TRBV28,TGTGCCAGCACTCCCGGGGGGGCTCAGCCCCAGCATTTT,CASTPGGAQPQHF
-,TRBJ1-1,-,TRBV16,TGTGCCAGCAGCCAATTTCCAGAAACGAACACTGAAGCTTTCTTT,CASSQFPETNTEAFF
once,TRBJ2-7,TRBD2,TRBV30,TGTGCCTGGAGTGTAGGAAGCGGGAGCTCCTACGAGCAGTACTTC,CAWSVGSGSSYEQYF
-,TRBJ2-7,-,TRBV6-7,TGTGCCAGCAGTTACTATTGGGTCCCCTACGAGCAGTACTTC,CASSYYWVPYEQYF
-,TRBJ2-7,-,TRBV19,TGTGCCAGTAGTCCGGGGGGAGGGGGATCCTACGAGCAGTACTTC,CASSPGGGGSYEQYF
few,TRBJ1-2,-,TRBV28,TGTGCCAGCAGTTTTGGGATGGGCGGAACCTATGGCTACACCTTC,CASSFGMGGTYGYTF
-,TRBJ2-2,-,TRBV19,TGTGCCAGTACCTATCGGACTCTAAAGGCCGGGGAGCTGTTTTTT,CASTYRTLKAGELFF
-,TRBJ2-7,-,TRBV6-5,TGTGCCAGCAGTTACTCAGGGTTTTCCTACGAGCAGTACTTC,CASSYSGFSYEQYF
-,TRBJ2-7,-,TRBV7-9,TGTGCCAGCAGCTTATCGGAGGTTTCCTACGAGCAGTACTTC,CASSLSEVSYEQYF
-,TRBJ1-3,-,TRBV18,TGTGCCAGCTCACCAGGACAGAACTCTGGAAACACCATATATTTT,CASSPGQNSGNTIYF
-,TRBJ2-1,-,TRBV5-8,TGTGCCAGCAGCTTGGACTATTTAGAGCAGTTCTTC,CASSLDYLEQFF
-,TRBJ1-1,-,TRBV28,TGTGCCCAGTACGGGTGGGAAGACACTGAAGCTTTCTTT,CAQYGWEDTEAFF
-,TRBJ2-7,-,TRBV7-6,TGTGCCAGCAGCTTAGAGCATGGCACCTCCTACGAGCAGTACTTC,CASSLEHGTSYEQYF
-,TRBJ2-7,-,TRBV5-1,TGCGCCAGCAGCCAGGAGGGTGTGACAGCCTCCTACGAGCAGTACTTC,CASSQEGVTASYEQYF
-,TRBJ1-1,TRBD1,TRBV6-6,TGTGCCAGCAGTTACGATCGGGACAGCCAAACGCCAGAAGCTTTCTTT,CASSYDRDSQTPEAFF
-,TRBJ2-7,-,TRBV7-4,TGTGCCAGCAGCTGGAGCCAAGCACTTCGAAGGCCCCGGCCCTACGAGCAGTACTTC,CASSWSQALRRPRPYEQYF
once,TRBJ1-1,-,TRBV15,TGTGCCACCAGCAGAGCCGGGAACACTGAAGCTTTCTTT,CATSRAGNTEAFF
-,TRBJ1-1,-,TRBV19,TGTGCCAGTGTACAGGGCACTGAAGCTTTCTTT,CASVQGTEAFF
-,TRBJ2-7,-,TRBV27,TGTGCCAGCAGTCCCGGACAGAGCTACGAGCAGTACTTC,CASSPGQSYEQYF
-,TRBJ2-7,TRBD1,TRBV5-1,TGCGCCAGCAGCACGGGACAGGGAAGGGGCTACGATGAGCAGTACTTC,CASSTGQGRGYDEQYF
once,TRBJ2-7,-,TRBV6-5,TGTGCCAGCAGTCCGGGGAGCTACGAGCAGTACTTC,CASSPGSYEQYF
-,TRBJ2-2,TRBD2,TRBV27,TGTGCCAGCTTAGCGGGAGGGGCCACCGGGGAGCTGTTTTTT,CASLAGGATGELFF
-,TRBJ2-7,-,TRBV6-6,TGTGCCAGCAGTTACGGGTCATCGGAGCAGTACTTC,CASSYGSSEQYF
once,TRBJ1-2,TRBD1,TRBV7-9,TGTGCCAGCAGCTTAGCGCCCGGGACAGGGAATGGGGAGAATGGCTACACCTTC,CASSLAPGTGNGENGYTF
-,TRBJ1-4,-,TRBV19,TGTGCCAGTAGTATTCAGGGTGAAAGTGAAAAACTGTTTTTT,CASSIQGESEKLFF
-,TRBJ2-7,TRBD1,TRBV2,TGTGCCAACCGACAGGGGGCTGGTGGCGAGCAGTACTTC,CANRQGAGGEQYF
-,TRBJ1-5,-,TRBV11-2,TGTGCCAGCAGCTTAGAGGCCCGTCAGCCCCAGCATTTT,CASSLEARQPQHF
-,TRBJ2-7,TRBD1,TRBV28,TGTGCCAGCAGTCACCGGGACAGGGGCTACGAGCAGTACTTC,CASSHRDRGYEQYF
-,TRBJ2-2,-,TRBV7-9,TGTGCCAGCAGCCCTCGGGACGACACCGGGGAGCTGTTTTTT,CASSPRDDTGELFF
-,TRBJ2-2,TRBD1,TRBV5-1,TGCGCCAGCAGGGACGGGACAGAGTACACCGGGGAGCTGTTTTTT,CASRDGTEYTGELFF
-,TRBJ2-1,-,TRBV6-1,TGTGCCAGCAGTGAAGGGTCTCGGCACCGCAATGAGCAGTTCTTC,CASSEGSRHRNEQFF
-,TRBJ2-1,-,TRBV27,TGTGCCAGCAGACCCTCAAAGGGGTTCCTTCCGTCGCAGTTCTTC,CASRPSKGFLPSQFF
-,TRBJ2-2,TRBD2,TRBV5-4,TGTGCCAGCAGCCAGGGACTAGCGGGAGGCGGGGAGCTGTTTTTT,CASSQGLAGGGELFF
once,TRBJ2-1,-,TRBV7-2,TGTGCCAGCAGCCTAGTCAATGAGCAGTTCTTC,CASSLVNEQFF
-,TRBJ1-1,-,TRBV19,TGTGCCAGTAGTATGGTCGGGAACACTGAAGCTTTCTTT,CASSMVGNTEAFF
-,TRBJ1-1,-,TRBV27,TGTGCCAGCAGTTTTACGGGGGGCTACACTGAAGCTTTCTTT,CASSFTGGYTEAFF
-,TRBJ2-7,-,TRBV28,TGTGCCAGCACCCGGGACTCCAGCTTCTCCTACGAGCAGTACTTC,CASTRDSSFSYEQYF
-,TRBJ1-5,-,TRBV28,TGTGCCAGCAGTTTAAATTTCAGGGGAAGAGAACAGCCCCAGCATTTT,CASSLNFRGREQPQHF
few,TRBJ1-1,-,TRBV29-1,TGCAGCGTTGGTCGGGAAAAGGGCACTGAAGCTTTCTTT,CSVGREKGTEAFF
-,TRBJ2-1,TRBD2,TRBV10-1,TGCGCCAGCAGTGAGTGGCCAGCGGGAAACAATGAGCAGTTCTTC,CASSEWPAGNNEQFF
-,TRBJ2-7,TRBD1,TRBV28,TGTGCCAGCAGGGACAGGGGTTTCCACGAGCAGTACTTC,CASRDRGFHEQYF
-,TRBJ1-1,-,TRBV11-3,TGTGCCAGCAGCTTGCGCCGGGTCCCGGGGGAGACGAACACTGAAGCTTTCTTT,CASSLRRVPGETNTEAFF